This TCR beta chain was captured in a study of metastatic and nonmetastatic thyroid tumors. Study background: Patients with malignant and benign thyroid disease provided blood and tumor or nodule tissue, whose repertoires were compared.

MiXCR reprocessed the PCR reads for TCRdb. The sample lists under 9,500 clones, 24% occurring once. Not a single patient had been given any form of treatment at any point before undergoing thyroid surgery. With V trimmed by 3 bases and J by 6 bases, 1 base remained unmatched. The germline V gene has CDR1 KGHDR and CDR2 SFDVKD. The CDR3 contains 15 residues. This clone was detected a few times. The chain couples TRBV24-1 to TRBJ2-1; 13 bases agree with TRBD2. The specimen was tumor tissue. The clonotype was recovered from a female donor with papillary thyroid cancer or a benign thyroid nodule (not recorded which). Some clones in this sample may be carry-over from other donors' samples. The CDR3 region has the DNA TGTGCCACCAGTGATGGACTAGCGGGGGTCAATGAGCAGTTCTTC. It specifies CATSDGLAGVNEQFF.